These 8 T cell receptor beta chains share one sample of origin, sequenced in a study of CD8 T cells in ankylosing spondylitis. TCRdb re-analysed the 5' RACE reads in MiXCR, keeping a single row per CDR3 protein. The sample has roughly 48,000 distinct CDR3 sequences; around 7.4% are singletons. Sequenced sample: blood, either unsorted or a sorted T cell fraction (not recorded which). Source of these receptors: a female donor with ankylosing spondylitis or in good health (not recorded which).

The chain combines TRBV3-1 with TRBJ2-2; TRBD2 matches 14 bases. The CDR3 is 18 residues long. In germline, CDR1 is LGHDT, CDR2 YNNKEL (reference sequence). With 11 bases clipped from V and 4 bases from J, the junction kept 15 bases outside the gene matches. Written as DNA, the CDR3 is TGTGCCTCCTGCCAAGGGACTAGCGGGGGATCGAGCACCGGGGAGCTGTTTTTT. Its translation is CASCQGTSGGSSTGELFF.

To note about this clonotype: A read error may be the cause here, since a much bigger clone is one base away. Here the CDR3 reads CASSQPASSYGYTF. The DNA for the CDR3 is TGCGCCAGCAGCCAACCAGCGAGTTCCTATGGCTACACCTTC. The rearrangement links TRBV4-1 to TRBJ1-2; D unresolved. Deletions cut 2 bases from V and 4 bases from J, with 11 bases between. Germline CDR1 and CDR2: MGHRA and YSYEKL. There are 14 residues in the CDR3.

A word on this clonotype: A much larger clone sits a single nucleotide away, making a read error possible. The V gene is TRBV5-1, the J gene TRBJ1-2; weak D call: TRBD1 (5 bases). The CDR3 has 13 amino acids. Looked up from germline, CDR1 is SGHRS and CDR2 is YFSETQ. The CDR3, as DNA: TGCGTCACTTCGGGGGATTCAAACTATGGCTACACCTTC. Encoded protein: CVTSGDSNYGYTF.

This clonotype appeared many times. The chain couples TRBV4-1 to TRBJ1-6; D not certain. V was cut by 3 bases and J by 0 bases, with 6 bases left in between. The CDR3 runs 15 residues. CDR1 and CDR2 from the germline V gene are MGHRA and YSYEKL. CDR3 amino acids: CASSQGLSYNSPLHF. The CDR3 DNA sequence: TGCGCCAGCAGCCAGGGTCTCTCCTATAATTCACCCCTCCACTTT.

This clonotype was seen only once. The rearrangement uses TRBV7-8 and TRBJ2-2; D possibly corresponds to TRBD2 (6 bases). The CDR3 runs to 15 residues. In germline, CDR1 is SGHVS, CDR2 FQNEAQ. Trimming pared 7 bases from V and 6 bases from J, leaving 18 bases between. The CDR3 loop is CASILGTFISGELFF. The CDR3 DNA follows: TGTGCCAGCATCCTGGGGACTTTCATTTCCGGGGAGCTGTTTTTT.

This clonotype showed up many times. This chain uses TRBV6-2 or TRBV6-3 with TRBJ2-7; 10 nucleotides align to TRBD2. CDR3 length: 15 amino acids. The V segment lost 2 bases and the J segment 1 base; nucleotides outside the gene matches: 2. CDR1 and CDR2 from the germline V gene are MNHEY and SVGEGT. CDR3 region: CASSYLAGESYEQYF. The DNA of the CDR3 is TGTGCCAGCAGTTACCTAGCGGGGGAATCCTACGAGCAGTACTTC.

This clonotype was seen ten or more times. The chain uses TRBV5-1 and TRBJ2-1; 10 positions agree with TRBD2. Germline V CDR1 and CDR2: SGHRS, YFSETQ. The CDR3 contains 19 residues. V trimming: 0 bases; J trimming: 5 bases; junction bases outside the gene matches: 14. CDR3 protein: CASSLEGSGGSPPHNEQFF. The CDR3, as DNA: TGCGCCAGCAGCTTGGAAGGTAGCGGGGGGTCCCCCCCACACAATGAGCAGTTCTTC.

This clonotype was seen at least ten times. The chain uses TRBV13 and TRBJ1-1; D not resolved. CDR3 length: 15 amino acids. CDR1 PRHDT and CDR2 FYEKMQ come from the germline V gene (reference sequence). V lost 0 bases to trimming and J lost 4 bases, with 12 bases between them. CDR3 sequence: CASSLGTDPTTEAFF. CDR3 DNA: TGTGCCAGCAGCTTAGGGACTGACCCCACCACTGAAGCTTTCTTT.